The entry below gives a single T cell receptor beta chain sequence along with its context. Its matching antigen is unknown. Possible read error: a much larger clone is one base away. In this CDR3 the conserved last residue, phenylalanine or tryptophan, is missing, so a read error is likely. Germline V lookup: CDR1 LGHDT, CDR2 YNNKEL (reference sequence). V lost 0 bases and J 0 bases, leaving 6 bases between the germline ends. The CDR3 has 16 residues. TCRdb ran MiXCR on the 5' RACE reads and lists one entry per CDR3 protein. The data show 200,000 to 300,000 distinct CDR3 sequences, about 9.1% seen once. The sample comes from a study of CD8 T cells in ankylosing spondylitis. General study points: A TCR beta motif made of about 8 highly homologous variants seemed typical of ankylosing spondylitis blood. In reactive arthritis synovial fluid and blood, some motif variants had been reported before.

The sequencing sample was made of blood, either unsorted or a sorted T cell fraction (not recorded which). The origin of this receptor is a male donor with ankylosing spondylitis or in good health (not recorded which). The V call is TRBV3-1, the J call TRBJ1-6, with no clear D. This CDR3 is CASSQDRNSYNSPLHL. CDR3 bases: TGTGCCAGCAGCCAAGATAGGAACTCCTATAATTCACCCCTCCACCTT.